A single sample is the source of the 27 T cell receptor beta chains below, sequenced in a study of cytomegalovirus exposure and HLA in healthy donors. The PCR made use of 60 Vbeta and 13 Jbeta primers. Sequencing used immunoSEQ multiplex PCR; TCRdb keeps in-frame clones, though not all of them. The table has around 130,000 clones, 65% to 85% seen once. Sequencing was performed on PBMCs. Receptor source: a woman between 35 and 50 years old in good health and CMV-seronegative.

In its sample, this clone was seen once. The chain uses TRBV11-2 and TRBJ2-2; D is undetermined. The germline V gene encodes CDR1 SGHAT and CDR2 FQNNGV. Trimming left V 8 bases short and J 4 bases short, with 8 bases between. The CDR3 is 12 residues long. The CDR3 sequence: CASRWATGELFF. The CDR3, as DNA: TGTGCCAGCCGTTGGGCCACCGGGGAGCTGTTTTTT.

The rearrangement links TRBV2 to TRBJ2-1; TRBD2 matches at 10 bases. The CDR3 consists of 16 residues. Losses at the gene ends were 2 bases for V and 5 bases for J; bases not matched to a gene: 6. Germline V gene data show CDR1 as SNHLY and CDR2 as FYNNEI. The CDR3 region is CASSEPGLASNNEQFF. Written as DNA, the CDR3 is TGTGCCAGCAGTGAACCGGGACTAGCGAGTAACAATGAGCAGTTCTTC.

The chain couples TRBV27 to TRBJ1-2; perhaps TRBD1 as D (5 bases). Germline V gene lookup returns CDR1 MNHEY and CDR2 SMNVEV (reference sequence). Trimming took off 3 bases at V and 3 bases at J, with 14 bases between the two ends. The length of the CDR3 is 15 residues. This CDR3 is CASSLGGTEHYGYTF. In DNA, the CDR3 is TGTGCCAGCAGTTTGGGCGGGACGGAACACTATGGCTACACCTTC.

This clone was counted between two and nine times. The chain joins TRBV19 to TRBJ1-2, with D hard to call. The length of the CDR3 is 13 residues. CDR1 is LNHDA and CDR2 is SQIVND in the germline V gene (reference sequence). The V gene lost 5 bases and the J gene lost 3 bases, with 10 bases spanning the gap. In nucleotides, the CDR3 is TGTGCCAGTAGTGATCCTCCGGACTATGGCTACACCTTC. It translates to CASSDPPDYGYTF.

Here the CDR3 reads CASSVYGGGELFF. In DNA form, the CDR3 reads TGTGCCAGCAGCGTCTACGGGGGCGGGGAGCTGTTTTTT. This chain connects TRBV9 to TRBJ2-2, with D perhaps TRBD2 (6 bases). CDR1 and CDR2 from the germline V gene are SGDLS and YYNGEE. CDR3 length: 13 amino acids. V lost 2 bases and J 7 bases, leaving 9 bases between the germline ends. Combining the CDR3 with reference TRBV9 and TRBJ2-2 gives the whole variable domain DSGVTQTPKHLITATGQRVTLRCSPRSGDLSVYWYQQSLDQGLQFLIQYYNGEERAKGNILERFSAQQFPDLHSELNLSSLELGDSALYFCASSVYGGGELFFGEGSRLTVL.

The CDR3 bases are TGTGCCGCCCAGGGGGGAGGCACTGAAGCTTTCTTT. This translates into CAAQGGGTEAFF. This chain links TRBV28 with TRBJ1-1, with 7 positions matching TRBD1. Germline assignment: CDR1 MDHEN and CDR2 SYDVKM. V lost 11 bases, J lost 4 bases, and 7 bases stayed unmatched. CDR3 length: 12 residues.

The genes are TRBV7-2 and TRBJ2-7; 9 bases map to TRBD2. The CDR3 is 15 residues long. Losses at the gene ends were 1 base for V and 2 bases for J; bases not matched to a gene: 3. The germline V gene has CDR1 SGHTA and CDR2 FQGNSA. The CDR3 spells CASSLEGGGAYEQYF. The CDR3 DNA follows: TGTGCCAGCAGCTTAGAAGGCGGGGGGGCCTACGAGCAGTACTTC.

This clone was detected a few times. The chain recombines TRBV2 with TRBJ2-7, with D possibly TRBD2 on 5 matching bases. Trimming stripped 5 bases from V and 0 bases from J, with 14 bases between. Looked up from germline, CDR1 is SNHLY and CDR2 is FYNNEI. CDR3 length equals 15 residues. DNA of the CDR3: TGTGCCAGCAGTAGCGGAAGTGCCCTCTCCTACGAGCAGTACTTC. Translated, it gives CASSSGSALSYEQYF. Drawing the rest from reference TRBV2 and TRBJ2-7, the complete variable domain is EPEVTQTPSHQVTQMGQEVILRCVPISNHLYFYWYRQILGQKVEFLVSFYNNEISEKSEIFDDQFSVERPDGSNFTLKIRSTKLEDSAMYFCASSSGSALSYEQYFGPGTRLTVT.

Remarks on this clone: One end of the junction is discordant with germline, which a read error may explain. The gene calls are TRBV28 and TRBJ2-6; D might be TRBD1 (5 bases). The CDR3 has 14 residues. CDR1 and CDR2 (germline): MDHEN, SYDVKM. This CDR3 reads CASGILSGANGLTF. The CDR3 bases are TGTGCCAGCGGGATTCTCTCTGGGGCCAACGGCCTGACTTTC.

The rearrangement joins TRBV10-2 to TRBJ2-7, with D possibly being TRBD1 (6 bases). Per germline, CDR1 WSHSY and CDR2 SAAADI. This CDR3 is 12 amino acids long. V was trimmed by 1 base and J by 6 bases, leaving 7 bases between them. The CDR3 DNA reads as TGCGCCAGCAGTGAGTACAGGGTCGAGCAGTACTTC. Its translation is CASSEYRVEQYF.

This chain connects TRBV6-1 to TRBJ2-1; 9 bases align to TRBD1. Germline assignment: CDR1 MNHNS and CDR2 SASEGT. The CDR3 runs to 18 residues. V lost 4 bases to trimming and J lost 0 bases; unmatched junction nucleotides: 10. For the CDR3, the DNA is TGTGCCAGCAGTGGGCACCTCATACAGGGGGCCTCCTACAATGAGCAGTTCTTC. The encoded protein is CASSGHLIQGASYNEQFF.

The gene calls are TRBV2 and TRBJ1-2; 8 bases are shared with TRBD1. In germline, CDR1 is SNHLY, CDR2 FYNNEI. The CDR3 is 13 amino acids. The trim removed 6 bases at V and 7 bases at J, leaving 7 bases unmatched. CDR3 in amino acids: CASSYGQGGGYTF. The DNA for the CDR3 is TGTGCCAGCAGCTATGGACAGGGTGGTGGCTACACCTTC.

The chain couples TRBV29-1 to TRBJ1-3; 12 bases are a match to TRBD1. Germline CDR1 and CDR2: SQVTM and ANQGSEA. The V and J ends lost 4 bases and 4 bases, in that order; junction bases with no gene match: 5. CDR3 size: 15 residues. In nucleotides, the CDR3 is TGCAGCGTTGGGGACAGGGGGCTAAGAGGAAACACCATATATTTT. Its protein product is CSVGDRGLRGNTIYF.

The chain links TRBV27 to TRBJ1-5; TRBD1 aligns across 12 bases. The CDR3 spans 16 residues. Looked up from germline, CDR1 is MNHEY and CDR2 is SMNVEV (reference sequence). The junction had 7 bases not matched to a gene; V was cut back by 6 bases and J by 4 bases. CDR3 bases: TGTGCCAGCAGCCCGGGACAGGGGGCGAGAAATCAGCCCCAGCATTTT. This encodes CASSPGQGARNQPQHF.

This sequence joins TRBV15 and TRBJ1-2, with 7 bases lining up with TRBD1. The CDR3 is 14 amino acids. Germline trimming cut 1 base from V and 7 bases from J; bases unmatched to any gene: 6. CDR1 is LNHNV and CDR2 is YYDKDF in the germline V gene (reference sequence). The CDR3 DNA reads as TGTGCCACCAGCAGAGGCCAGGGGGAAAGTGGCTACACCTTC. This codes for CATSRGQGESGYTF.

As regards this clone: One junction end does not reproduce the germline sequence, and a read error may be involved. V usage is TRBV28 and J usage is TRBJ2-5; possible D gene TRBD2, 6 bases. Germline V gives CDR1 MDHEN, CDR2 SYDVKM. The CDR3 consists of 14 residues. DNA for the CDR3: TGTGCCAGCAGCCCTCGGGACTTTGAAGAGGCCCAGTACTTC. Protein product: CASSPRDFEEAQYF. The full variable domain, its missing parts supplied by reference TRBV28 and TRBJ2-5, is DVKVTQSSRYLVKRTGEKVFLECVQDMDHENMFWYRQDPGLGLRLIYFSYDVKMKEKGDIPEGYSVSREKKERFSLILESASTNQTSMYLCASSPRDFEEAQYFGPGTRLLVL.

The chain couples TRBV11-2 to TRBJ2-1, with TRBD2 matching 7 bases. CDR1 and CDR2 from the germline V gene are SGHAT and FQNNGV. CDR3 length: 16 amino acids. Germline trimming cut 5 bases from V and 10 bases from J; bases unmatched to any gene: 17. CDR3 residues: CASSPPGERGTTEQFF. The CDR3 nucleotides read TGTGCCAGCAGCCCCCCCGGAGAGCGGGGAACAACAGAGCAGTTCTTC.

The chain employs TRBV7-2 and TRBJ1-1, with D unclear. The germline gives CDR1 SGHTA, CDR2 FQGNSA. This CDR3 has 12 residues. Deletions cut 1 base from V and 6 bases from J, with 6 bases between. CDR3 protein: CASSLGAAEAFF. DNA of the CDR3: TGTGCCAGCAGCTTAGGGGCAGCTGAAGCTTTCTTT.

This chain links TRBV7-6 with TRBJ1-3; 7 bases agree with TRBD1. This CDR3 region has 16 residues. Germline V gene data show CDR1 as SGHVS and CDR2 as FNYEAQ. The V segment lost 5 bases and the J segment 0 bases; nucleotides outside the gene matches: 7. CDR3 nucleotide sequence: TGTGCCAGCAGCCTGGGGACAGCCTACTCTGGAAACACCATATATTTT. It translates to CASSLGTAYSGNTIYF. The full variable domain, completed using reference TRBV7-6 and TRBJ1-3, is GAGVSQSPRYKVTKRGQDVALRCDPISGHVSLYWYRQALGQGPEFLTYFNYEAQQDKSGLPNDRFSAERPEGSISTLTIQRTEQRDSAMYRCASSLGTAYSGNTIYFGEGSWLTVV.

The chain combines TRBV5-1 with TRBJ2-5, with 7 bases that match TRBD2. CDR1 and CDR2 from the germline V gene are SGHRS and YFSETQ. The CDR3 extends over 15 amino acids. The trim removed 2 bases at V and 5 bases at J, leaving 9 bases unmatched. Written as DNA, the CDR3 is TGCGCCAGCAGCTTTTTCACGGGAGGCCTTGAGACCCAGTACTTC. Its translation: CASSFFTGGLETQYF. Based on the CDR3 plus reference TRBV5-1 and TRBJ2-5, the full variable domain is KAGVTQTPRYLIKTRGQQVTLSCSPISGHRSVSWYQQTPGQGLQFLFEYFSETQRNKGNFPGRFSGRQFSNSRSEMNVSTLELGDSALYLCASSFFTGGLETQYFGPGTRLLVL.

The J gene is TRBJ2-3, the V gene TRBV9; 7 positions agree with TRBD1. CDR3 size: 17 residues. CDR1 and CDR2 (germline): SGDLS, YYNGEE. After removal of 4 bases from V and 0 bases from J, the junction contained 11 bases not matched to a gene. The CDR3 region is CASSSAAGTVSTDTQYF. Written as DNA, the CDR3 is TGTGCCAGCAGCTCCGCAGCCGGGACAGTTAGCACAGATACGCAGTATTTT.

The CDR3 nucleotides read TGTGCCTGGAGTGTACTACGTGAGCAGTTCTTC. Its protein is CAWSVLREQFF. The chain is built from TRBV30 and TRBJ2-1; the D is unclear. This CDR3 has 11 amino acids. Between the trimmed V and J ends, which lost 0 bases and 9 bases, there was a span of 6 bases. Germline lookup yields CDR1 GTSNPN and CDR2 SVGIG (reference sequence).

The rearrangement uses TRBV21-1 and TRBJ2-5; no DNA check was done on the table's D call, TRBD2. TRBV21-1 is a documented pseudogene. This CDR3 region has 15 residues. The CDR3 DNA sequence: TGTGCCAGCAGCACTGCGGGGGACCGGCAAGAGACCCAGTACTTC. This sequence encodes CASSTAGDRQETQYF.

The chain couples TRBV10-3 to TRBJ2-5; 10 bases agree with TRBD2. V was clipped by 9 bases and J by 2 bases; unmatched bases: 6. The CDR3 sequence is 14 residues long. The germline gives CDR1 ENHRY, CDR2 SYGVKD. Here the CDR3 DNA reads TGTGCCATTGGACTAGCGGAGCCACAAGAGACCCAGTACTTC. It yields the protein CAIGLAEPQETQYF.

This chain links TRBV7-7 with TRBJ2-2; 16 nucleotides align to TRBD2. Germline trimming cut 5 bases from V and 7 bases from J; bases unmatched to any gene: 7. CDR3 size: 17 residues. Germline lookup yields CDR1 SSHAT and CDR2 FNYEAQ (reference sequence). CDR3 DNA: TGTGCCAGCAGCCCGGGACTAGCGGGGGGGCTATACGGGGAGCTGTTTTTT. Its translation: CASSPGLAGGLYGELFF.

The chain couples TRBV2 to TRBJ2-3; TRBD2 aligns across 7 bases. Germline V gives CDR1 SNHLY, CDR2 FYNNEI. The CDR3 length is 15 residues. Losses at the gene ends were 8 bases for V and 0 bases for J; bases not matched to a gene: 8. The CDR3 nucleotides are TGTGCCAGCTCCTGGACTAGGACAAGCACAGATACGCAGTATTTT. Its protein product is CASSWTRTSTDTQYF.

This chain's CDR3 is CASNLDGIGYEQYF. The CDR3, as DNA: TGTGCCAGCAATTTAGACGGGATTGGGTACGAGCAGTACTTC. V is TRBV6-5 and J is TRBJ2-7, with D tentatively TRBD2 (5 bases). Trimming left V 7 bases short and J 4 bases short, with 17 bases between. This CDR3 has 14 residues. Germline CDR1 is MNHEY and CDR2 is SVGAGI.